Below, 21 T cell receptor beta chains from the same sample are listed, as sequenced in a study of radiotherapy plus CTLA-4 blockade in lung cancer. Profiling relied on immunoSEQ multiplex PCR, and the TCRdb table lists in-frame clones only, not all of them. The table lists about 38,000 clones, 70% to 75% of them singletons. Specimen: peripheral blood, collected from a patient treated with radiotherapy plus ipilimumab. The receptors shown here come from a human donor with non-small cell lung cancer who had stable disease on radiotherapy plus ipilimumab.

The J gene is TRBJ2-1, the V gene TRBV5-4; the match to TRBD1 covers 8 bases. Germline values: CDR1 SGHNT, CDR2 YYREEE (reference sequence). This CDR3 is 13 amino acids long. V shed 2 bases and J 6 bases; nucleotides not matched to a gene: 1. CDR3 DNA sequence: TGTGCCAGCAGCTTAACAGGGGGCAATGAGCAGTTCTTC. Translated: CASSLTGGNEQFF.

The CDR3 protein is CASSDTVQYEQYV. CDR3 nucleotide sequence: TGTGCCAGCAGTGACACCGTCCAATACGAGCAGTACGTC. This rearrangement joins TRBV6-1 to TRBJ2-7; D gene ambiguous. Germline assignment: CDR1 MNHNS and CDR2 SASEGT. This CDR3 region has 13 residues. Trimming stripped 3 bases from V and 4 bases from J, with 10 bases between.

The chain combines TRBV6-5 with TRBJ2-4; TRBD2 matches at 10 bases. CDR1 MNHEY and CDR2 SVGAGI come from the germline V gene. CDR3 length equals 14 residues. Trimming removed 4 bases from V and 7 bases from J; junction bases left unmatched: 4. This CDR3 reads CASSSSGLANIQYF. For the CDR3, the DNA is TGTGCCAGCAGTTCGTCGGGACTAGCGAACATTCAGTACTTC.

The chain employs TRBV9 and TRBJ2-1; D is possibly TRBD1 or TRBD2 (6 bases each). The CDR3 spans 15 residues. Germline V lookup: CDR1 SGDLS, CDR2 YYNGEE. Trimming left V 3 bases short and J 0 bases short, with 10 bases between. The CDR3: CASSEQGLSYNEQFF. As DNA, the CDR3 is TGTGCCAGCAGCGAACAGGGACTCTCCTACAATGAGCAGTTCTTC.

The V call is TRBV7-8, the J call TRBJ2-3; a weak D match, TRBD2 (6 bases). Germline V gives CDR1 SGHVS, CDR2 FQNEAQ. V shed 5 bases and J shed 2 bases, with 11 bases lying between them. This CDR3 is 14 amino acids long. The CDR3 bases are TGTGCCAGCAGCCGGACTACCAACACAGATACGCAGTATTTT. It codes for CASSRTTNTDTQYF. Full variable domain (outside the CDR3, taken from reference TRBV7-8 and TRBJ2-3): GAGVSQSPRYKVAKRGQDVALRCDPISGHVSLFWYQQALGQGPEFLTYFQNEAQLDKSGLPSDRFFAERPEGSVSTLKIQRTQQEDSAVYLCASSRTTNTDTQYFGPGTRLTVL.

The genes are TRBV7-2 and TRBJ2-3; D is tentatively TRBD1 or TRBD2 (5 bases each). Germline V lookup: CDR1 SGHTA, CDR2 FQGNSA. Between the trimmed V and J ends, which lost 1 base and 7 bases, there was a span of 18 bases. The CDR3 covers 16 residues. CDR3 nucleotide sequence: TGTGCCAGCAGCTTAGGAAGGGGACGGGTTCAGAATACGCAGTATTTT. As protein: CASSLGRGRVQNTQYF.

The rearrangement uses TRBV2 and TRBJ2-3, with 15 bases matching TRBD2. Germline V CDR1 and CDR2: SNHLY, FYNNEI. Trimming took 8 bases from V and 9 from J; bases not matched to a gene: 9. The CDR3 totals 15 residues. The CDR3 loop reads CASPGLAGGGWTQYF. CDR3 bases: TGTGCCAGCCCGGGACTAGCGGGGGGCGGGTGGACGCAGTATTTT. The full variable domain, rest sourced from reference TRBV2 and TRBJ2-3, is EPEVTQTPSHQVTQMGQEVILRCVPISNHLYFYWYRQILGQKVEFLVSFYNNEISEKSEIFDDQFSVERPDGSNFTLKIRSTKLEDSAMYFCASPGLAGGGWTQYFGPGTRLTVL.

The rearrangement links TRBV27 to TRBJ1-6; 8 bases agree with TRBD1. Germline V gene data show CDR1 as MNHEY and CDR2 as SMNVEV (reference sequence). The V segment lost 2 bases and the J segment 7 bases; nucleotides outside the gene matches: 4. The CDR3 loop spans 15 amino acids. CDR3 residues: CASSLGQGPNSPLHF. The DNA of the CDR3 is TGTGCCAGCAGTTTAGGACAGGGACCCAATTCACCCCTCCACTTT.

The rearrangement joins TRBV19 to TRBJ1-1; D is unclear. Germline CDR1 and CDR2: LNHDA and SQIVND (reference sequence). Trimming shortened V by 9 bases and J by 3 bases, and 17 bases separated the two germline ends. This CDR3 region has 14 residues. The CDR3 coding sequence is TGTGCCAGCCTCCATTCACAATTGGACACTGAAGCTTTCTTT. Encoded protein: CASLHSQLDTEAFF.

The CDR3 DNA reads TGTGCCATCAGTTACAGGGAGACGGACACTGAAGCTTTCTTT. Its protein is CAISYRETDTEAFF. The genes are TRBV10-3 and TRBJ1-1, with D tentatively TRBD1 (6 bases). The CDR3 is 14 amino acids. The germline gives CDR1 ENHRY, CDR2 SYGVKD. The V gene lost 5 bases and the J gene lost 3 bases, with 13 bases spanning the gap.

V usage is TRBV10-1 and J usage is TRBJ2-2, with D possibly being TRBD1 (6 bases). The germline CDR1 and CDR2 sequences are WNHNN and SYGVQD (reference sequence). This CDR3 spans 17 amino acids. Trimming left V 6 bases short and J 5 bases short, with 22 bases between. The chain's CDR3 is CASSGARGGRGTGELFF. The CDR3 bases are TGCGCCAGCAGCGGAGCCAGGGGCGGTCGGGGAACCGGGGAGCTGTTTTTT.

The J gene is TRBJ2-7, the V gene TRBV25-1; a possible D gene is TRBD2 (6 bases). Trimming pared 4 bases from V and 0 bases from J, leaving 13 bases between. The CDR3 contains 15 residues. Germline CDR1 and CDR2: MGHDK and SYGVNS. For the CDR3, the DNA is TGTGCCAGCAGTGCGCGGGACTTCTACTCCTACGAGCAGTACTTC. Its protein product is CASSARDFYSYEQYF.

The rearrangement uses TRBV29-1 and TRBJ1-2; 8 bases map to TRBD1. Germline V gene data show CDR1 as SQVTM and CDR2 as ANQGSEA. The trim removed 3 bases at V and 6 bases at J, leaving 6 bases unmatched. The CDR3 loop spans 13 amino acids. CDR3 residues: CSVEDGQGHGYTF. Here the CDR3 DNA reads TGCAGCGTTGAGGACGGACAGGGTCATGGCTACACCTTC.

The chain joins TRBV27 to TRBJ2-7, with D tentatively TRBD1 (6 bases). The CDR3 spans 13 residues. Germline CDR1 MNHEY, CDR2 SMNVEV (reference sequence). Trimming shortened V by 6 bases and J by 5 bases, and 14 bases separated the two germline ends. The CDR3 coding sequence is TGTGCCAGCAGCCCTCTGACAGGAAACGAGCAGTACGTC. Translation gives CASSPLTGNEQYV.

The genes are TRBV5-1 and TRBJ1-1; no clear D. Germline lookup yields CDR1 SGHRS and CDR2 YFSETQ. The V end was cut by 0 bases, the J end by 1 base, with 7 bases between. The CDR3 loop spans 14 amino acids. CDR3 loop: CASSLDQTNTEAFF. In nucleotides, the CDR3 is TGCGCCAGCAGCTTGGACCAGACGAACACTGAAGCTTTCTTT.

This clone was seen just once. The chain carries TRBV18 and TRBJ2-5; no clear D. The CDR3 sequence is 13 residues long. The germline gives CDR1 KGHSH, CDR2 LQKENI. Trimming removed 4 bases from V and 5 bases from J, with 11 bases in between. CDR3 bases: TGTGCCAGCTCACTTCGATCTGGGGAGACCCAGTACTTC. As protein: CASSLRSGETQYF.

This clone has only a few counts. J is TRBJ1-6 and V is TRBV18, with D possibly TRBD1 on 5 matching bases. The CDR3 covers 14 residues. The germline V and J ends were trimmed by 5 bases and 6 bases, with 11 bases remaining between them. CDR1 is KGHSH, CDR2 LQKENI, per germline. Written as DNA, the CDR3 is TGTGCCAGCTCATCACAGGAGTCTAATTCACCCCTCCACTTT. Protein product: CASSSQESNSPLHF.

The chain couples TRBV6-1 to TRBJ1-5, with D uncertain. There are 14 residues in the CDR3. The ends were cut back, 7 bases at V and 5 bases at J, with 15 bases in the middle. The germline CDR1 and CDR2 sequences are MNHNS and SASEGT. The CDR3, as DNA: TGTGCCAGCATCAGAGCAGGAGCGGATCAGCCCCAGCATTTT. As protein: CASIRAGADQPQHF.

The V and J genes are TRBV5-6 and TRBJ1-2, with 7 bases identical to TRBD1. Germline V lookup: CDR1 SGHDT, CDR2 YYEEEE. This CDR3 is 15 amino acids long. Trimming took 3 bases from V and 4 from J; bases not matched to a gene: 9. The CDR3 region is CASSSRQGRSYGYTF. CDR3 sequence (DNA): TGTGCCAGCAGCTCTCGACAGGGACGGAGCTATGGCTACACCTTC.

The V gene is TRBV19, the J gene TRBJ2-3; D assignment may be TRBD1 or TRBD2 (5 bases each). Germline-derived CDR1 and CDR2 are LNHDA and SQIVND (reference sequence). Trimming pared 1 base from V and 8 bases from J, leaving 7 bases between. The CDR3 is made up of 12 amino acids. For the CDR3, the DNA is TGTGCCAGTAGTATAGGGGGGAGTACGCAGTATTTT. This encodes CASSIGGSTQYF.

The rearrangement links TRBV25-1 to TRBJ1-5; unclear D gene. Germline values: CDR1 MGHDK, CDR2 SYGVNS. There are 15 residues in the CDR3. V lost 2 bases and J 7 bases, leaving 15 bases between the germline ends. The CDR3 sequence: CASSELGNYGQPQHF. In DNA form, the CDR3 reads TGTGCCAGCAGTGAACTGGGAAACTACGGACAGCCCCAGCATTTT.